The T cell receptor (beta chain) described here comes from a study of OX40 agonist ivuxolimab in advanced cancers. Clones were read by immunoSEQ multiplex PCR, and TCRdb kept only the in-frame ones, dropping some. This sample carries under 110,000 clones, 90% of them seen once, and the ten largest clones take 0.4% to 0.6%. The sample here was CD4+ or CD8+ T cells sorted from blood, taken in a trial of the OX40 agonist ivuxolimab. The TCR was taken from an adult with an advanced solid tumor such as melanoma, head and neck, liver or kidney cancer.

CDR3 region: CSAKLQETQYF. The CDR3 DNA is TGCAGTGCTAAACTACAAGAGACCCAGTACTTC. The chain carries TRBV20-1 and TRBJ2-5; D unclear. This CDR3 comprises 11 residues. V dropped 4 bases and J dropped 2 bases, with 5 bases sitting between them. Per germline, CDR1 DFQATT and CDR2 SNEGSKA (reference sequence).